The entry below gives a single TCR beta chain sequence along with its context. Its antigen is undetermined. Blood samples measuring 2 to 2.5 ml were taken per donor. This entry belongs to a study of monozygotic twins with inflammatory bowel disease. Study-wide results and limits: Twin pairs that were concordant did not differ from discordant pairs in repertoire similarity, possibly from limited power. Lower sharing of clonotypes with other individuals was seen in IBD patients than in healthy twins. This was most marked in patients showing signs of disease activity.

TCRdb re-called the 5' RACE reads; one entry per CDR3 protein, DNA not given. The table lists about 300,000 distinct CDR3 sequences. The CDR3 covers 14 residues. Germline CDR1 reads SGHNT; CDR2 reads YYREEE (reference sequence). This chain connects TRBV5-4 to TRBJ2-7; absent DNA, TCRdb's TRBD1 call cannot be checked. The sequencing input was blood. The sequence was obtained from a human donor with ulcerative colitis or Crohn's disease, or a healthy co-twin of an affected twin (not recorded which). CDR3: CASSRPSDSYEQYF.